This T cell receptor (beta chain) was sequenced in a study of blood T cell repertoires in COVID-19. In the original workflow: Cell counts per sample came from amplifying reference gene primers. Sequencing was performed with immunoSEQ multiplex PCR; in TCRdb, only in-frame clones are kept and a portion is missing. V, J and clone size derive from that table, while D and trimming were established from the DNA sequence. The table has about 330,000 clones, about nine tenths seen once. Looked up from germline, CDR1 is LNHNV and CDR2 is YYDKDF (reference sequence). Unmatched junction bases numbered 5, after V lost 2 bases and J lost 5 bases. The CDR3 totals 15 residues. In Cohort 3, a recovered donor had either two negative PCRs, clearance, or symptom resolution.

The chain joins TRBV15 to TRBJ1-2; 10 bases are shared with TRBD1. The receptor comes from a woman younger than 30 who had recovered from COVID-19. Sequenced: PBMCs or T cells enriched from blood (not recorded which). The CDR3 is CATSRQRQGAYGYTF. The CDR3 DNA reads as TGTGCCACCAGCAGACAGAGACAGGGGGCTTATGGCTACACCTTC.